In its sample, the clone carrying this TCR beta chain was seen many times. Its antigen is still unknown. The CDR3 is 15 amino acids. Trimming took 3 bases from V and 4 from J, leaving 14 bases between them. Germline values: CDR1 SGHRS, CDR2 YFSETQ. Primed by a sample-barcoded 5' primer and a J-beta primer mix, a second PCR proceeded for about 6 to 11 cycles. TCRdb re-analysed the 5' RACE reads in MiXCR, keeping a single row per CDR3 protein. The table lists under 850,000 distinct CDR3 sequences, approximately 35% of them singletons. The record originates from a study of blood T cells in healthy people across ages. General observations from the study: Any changes in expanded clonotypes were possibly confounded, as donor CMV status remained unknown. PBMCs were not sorted, which prevented a conclusive comparison of naive versus antigen-experienced cells. Aged donors had fewer naive CD4+ cells and lower diversity than long-lived donors.

This receptor was taken from a man aged 18 to 29 in good health. The sequenced material came from blood. This rearrangement joins TRBV5-1 to TRBJ2-1, with D possibly called TRBD1 or TRBD2 (5 bases each). CDR3 sequence: CASSSQGTAYNEQFF. The CDR3 DNA sequence: TGCGCCAGCAGCTCGCAAGGGACCGCTTACAATGAGCAGTTCTTC.